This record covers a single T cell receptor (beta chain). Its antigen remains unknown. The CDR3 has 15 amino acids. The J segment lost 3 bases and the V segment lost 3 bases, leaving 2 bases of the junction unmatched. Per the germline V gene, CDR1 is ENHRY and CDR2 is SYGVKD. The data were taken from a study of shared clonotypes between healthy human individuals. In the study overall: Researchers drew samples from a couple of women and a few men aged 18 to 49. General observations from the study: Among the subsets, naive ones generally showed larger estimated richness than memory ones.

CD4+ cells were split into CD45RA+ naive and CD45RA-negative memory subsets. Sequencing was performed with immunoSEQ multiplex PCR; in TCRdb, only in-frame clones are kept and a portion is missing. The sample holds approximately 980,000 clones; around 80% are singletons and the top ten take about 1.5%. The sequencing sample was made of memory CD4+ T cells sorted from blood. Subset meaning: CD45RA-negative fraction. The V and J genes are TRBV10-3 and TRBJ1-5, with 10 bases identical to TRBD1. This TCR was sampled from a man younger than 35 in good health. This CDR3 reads CAISEGTGDNQPQHF. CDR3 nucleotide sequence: TGTGCCATCAGTGAAGGGACAGGGGACAATCAGCCCCAGCATTTT.